Following are 26 T cell receptor beta chains from one sample sequenced in a study of control samples from healthy donors and cancer patients. TCRdb's copy holds only in-frame clones and misses some; the assay was immunoSEQ multiplex PCR. The table records around 31,000 clones, approximately 95% of them present only once. Sequencing input: blood. The receptors were sampled from a man in his sixties in good health.

The chain joins TRBV3-1 (or the pseudogene TRBV3-2) to TRBJ2-7, with 8 bases identical to TRBD1. The CDR3 consists of 15 residues. The J segment lost 4 bases and the V segment lost 2 bases, leaving 7 bases of the junction unmatched. CDR1 is LGHDT, CDR2 YNNKEL, per germline (reference sequence). The CDR3 sequence is CASSQFMYRGYEQYF. The CDR3 bases are TGTGCCAGCAGCCAATTTATGTACAGGGGGTACGAGCAGTACTTC.

The rearrangement links TRBV11-2 to TRBJ2-3; 13 nucleotides line up with TRBD2. The germline gives CDR1 SGHAT, CDR2 FQNNGV. The CDR3 is 15 residues long. The trim removed 5 bases at V and 6 bases at J, leaving 5 bases unmatched. The CDR3 protein is CASSRLAGGTDTQYF. The CDR3 DNA reads TGTGCCAGCAGCCGACTAGCGGGGGGAACGGATACGCAGTATTTT.

This chain connects TRBV7-3 to TRBJ2-1; 7 bases map to TRBD2. This CDR3 spans 16 amino acids. CDR1 and CDR2 (germline): SGHTA, FQGTGA. The junction had 5 bases not matched to a gene; V was cut back by 2 bases and J by 1 base. The CDR3 sequence: CASSLYGGGSYNEQFF. DNA of the CDR3: TGTGCCAGCAGCTTATACGGCGGGGGTTCCTACAATGAGCAGTTCTTC.

The chain has TRBV7-9 and TRBJ2-1, with a tentative D call TRBD2 (6 bases). The CDR3 has 16 residues. Germline V gene lookup returns CDR1 SEHNR and CDR2 FQNEAQ (reference sequence). The V end lost 5 bases, the J end lost 6 bases, and 20 bases lay between the germline ends. The CDR3 nucleotides read TGTGCCAGCAGCCGCACCAACCGGGACTTAATCAATGAGCAGTTCTTC. Protein sequence: CASSRTNRDLINEQFF.

CDR3 in amino acids: CASRGTGAGQPQHF. The DNA of the CDR3 is TGTGCCAGCAGGGGGACAGGGGCAGGTCAGCCCCAGCATTTT. V usage is TRBV28 and J usage is TRBJ1-5; the match to TRBD1 covers 10 bases. CDR3 length: 14 amino acids. Germline loops: CDR1 MDHEN, CDR2 SYDVKM. Unmatched junction bases numbered 5, after V lost 6 bases and J lost 6 bases.

The genes are TRBV6-2 or TRBV6-3 and TRBJ1-1; TRBD1 agrees at 7 bases. Unmatched junction bases numbered 4, after V lost 5 bases and J lost 4 bases. In germline, CDR1 is MNHEY, CDR2 SVGEGT. The CDR3 totals 13 residues. The CDR3 region has the DNA TGTGCCAGCAGTAGGGGGCCGGCCACTGAAGCTTTCTTT. This codes for CASSRGPATEAFF.

The chain combines TRBV6-5 with TRBJ1-3; D is perhaps TRBD1 (5 bases). In germline, CDR1 is MNHEY, CDR2 SVGAGI. The V end lost 8 bases, the J end lost 5 bases, and 19 bases lay between the germline ends. The CDR3 loop spans 15 amino acids. CDR3 sequence reads: CASVPKQGGRNTIYF. CDR3 DNA sequence: TGTGCCAGCGTCCCAAAGCAGGGTGGAAGAAACACCATATATTTT.

This clone was seen a single time. The chain employs TRBV10-3 and TRBJ1-5, with 7 bases matching TRBD1. CDR1 and CDR2 (germline): ENHRY, SYGVKD. The CDR3 runs 16 residues. Trimming removed 0 bases from V and 6 bases from J; junction bases left unmatched: 8. CDR3 sequence reads: CAISESNTGVGQPQHF. Here the CDR3 DNA reads TGTGCCATCAGTGAGTCTAATACAGGGGTTGGTCAGCCCCAGCATTTT.

The rearrangement links TRBV28 to TRBJ1-2; D might be TRBD1 (5 bases). The ends were cut back, 6 bases at V and 1 base at J, with 12 bases in the middle. The CDR3 runs 14 residues. Germline loops: CDR1 MDHEN, CDR2 SYDVKM. CDR3 coding DNA: TGTGCCAGCAGCTCGGGGCAGGGTAACTATGGCTACACCTTC. As protein: CASSSGQGNYGYTF.

The chain uses TRBV28 and TRBJ2-7; the match to TRBD1 covers 7 bases. This CDR3 spans 16 amino acids. Germline trimming cut 5 bases from V and 3 bases from J; bases unmatched to any gene: 13. CDR1 is MDHEN, CDR2 SYDVKM, per germline. The CDR3 is CASSRLGGRVGYEQYF. The CDR3 DNA sequence: TGTGCCAGCAGTCGATTAGGGGGCAGGGTCGGCTACGAGCAGTACTTC.

The rearrangement joins TRBV9 to TRBJ2-3; 10 nucleotides align to TRBD2. Germline loops: CDR1 SGDLS, CDR2 YYNGEE. Trimming took 1 base from V and 2 from J; bases not matched to a gene: 4. The CDR3 covers 16 residues. CDR3 residues: CASSVNSGGATDTQYF. CDR3 in DNA: TGTGCCAGCAGCGTAAACAGCGGGGGGGCCACAGATACGCAGTATTTT.

The chain uses TRBV30 and TRBJ1-4, with D unclear. Germline V gene data show CDR1 as GTSNPN and CDR2 as SVGIG (reference sequence). V was trimmed by 4 bases and J by 4 bases, leaving 10 bases between them. CDR3 size: 13 residues. The CDR3 sequence is CAWKHQSNEKLFF. In DNA, the CDR3 is TGTGCCTGGAAACATCAAAGTAATGAAAAACTGTTTTTT.

This clone is a singleton in its sample. The V gene is TRBV10-3, the J gene TRBJ2-1; a possible D gene is TRBD1 (5 bases). Germline assignment: CDR1 ENHRY and CDR2 SYGVKD. The V end lost 0 bases, the J end lost 8 bases, and 8 bases lay between the germline ends. The CDR3 extends over 13 amino acids. The CDR3 nucleotides read TGTGCCATCAGTGAGTCAGGGGAACATGAGCAGTTCTTC. The encoded protein is CAISESGEHEQFF.

V usage is TRBV19 and J usage is TRBJ2-2; no firm D call. The CDR3 totals 13 residues. V was shortened by 4 bases and J by 7 bases, with 10 bases between the two germline ends. Germline CDR1 is LNHDA and CDR2 is SQIVND (reference sequence). The chain's CDR3 is CASSNGRFGELFF. CDR3 in DNA: TGTGCCAGTAGTAACGGGCGGTTCGGGGAGCTGTTTTTT.

V gene TRBV5-1 combines with J gene TRBJ1-4; 11 bases are a match to TRBD1. The CDR3 consists of 16 residues. Germline V gene lookup returns CDR1 SGHRS and CDR2 YFSETQ. The V segment lost 1 base and the J segment 8 bases; nucleotides outside the gene matches: 7. The CDR3 nucleotides read TGCGCCAGCAGCTTGAGGCCGGGACAGGGGGGAGAAAAACTGTTTTTT. This sequence encodes CASSLRPGQGGEKLFF.

CDR3 bases: TGTGCCAGCAGTTACGTTGGCCGAAACACTGAAGCTTTCTTT. Translating gives CASSYVGRNTEAFF. The chain joins TRBV6-2 or TRBV6-3 to TRBJ1-1; D remains ambiguous. V was trimmed by 2 bases and J by 2 bases, leaving 9 bases between them. The CDR3 sequence is 14 residues long. The germline CDR1 and CDR2 sequences are MNHEY and SVGEGT.

In this sample, this clone turned up once. The V gene is TRBV9, the J gene TRBJ1-1; 7 positions agree with TRBD1. V shed 0 bases, J shed 6 bases, and the junction held 8 bases outside the gene matches. The CDR3 has 15 amino acids. The germline V gene has CDR1 SGDLS and CDR2 YYNGEE. The CDR3, as DNA: TGTGCCAGCAGCGTAGGCGGCAGGGGGGTGCCTGAAGCTTTCTTT. Residues: CASSVGGRGVPEAFF.

This chain links TRBV7-3 with TRBJ2-7; 10 bases match TRBD2. The CDR3 covers 15 residues. The germline gives CDR1 SGHTA, CDR2 FQGTGA. Losses at the gene ends were 2 bases for V and 3 bases for J; bases not matched to a gene: 4. The CDR3 nucleotides are TGTGCCAGCAGCTTAGATAGCGGGGGGCACTACGAGCAGTACTTC. Amino acid sequence: CASSLDSGGHYEQYF. Together with reference TRBV7-3 and TRBJ2-7, the CDR3 gives the full variable domain: GAGVSQTPSNKVTEKGKYVELRCDPISGHTALYWYRQSLGQGPEFLIYFQGTGAADDSGLPNDRFFAVRPEGSVSTLKIQRTERGDSAVYLCASSLDSGGHYEQYFGPGTRLTVT.

The V gene is TRBV19, the J gene TRBJ1-4, with a weak D call TRBD1 (6 bases). Germline V lookup: CDR1 LNHDA, CDR2 SQIVND (reference sequence). The CDR3 is 14 amino acids. The germline V and J ends were trimmed by 6 bases and 1 base, with 9 bases remaining between them. DNA of the CDR3: TGTGCCAGTAGACCACAGGGAACTAATGAAAAACTGTTTTTT. Protein: CASRPQGTNEKLFF. Full variable domain (rest looked up from reference TRBV19 and TRBJ1-4): DGGITQSPKYLFRKEGQNVTLSCEQNLNHDAMYWYRQDPGQGLRLIYYSQIVNDFQKGDIAEGYSVSREKKESFPLTVTSAQKNPTAFYLCASRPQGTNEKLFFGSGTQLSVL.

The chain recombines TRBV7-9 with TRBJ2-3; D not certain. Looked up from germline, CDR1 is SEHNR and CDR2 is FQNEAQ (reference sequence). The CDR3 runs to 16 residues. V was clipped by 1 base and J by 0 bases, with 11 bases between them. In DNA, the CDR3 is TGTGCCAGCAGCTTAGGCTCAACGATTAGCACAGATACGCAGTATTTT. It translates to CASSLGSTISTDTQYF.

The chain recombines TRBV24-1 with TRBJ2-1; D call uncertain. The CDR3 has 12 residues. Germline V gene sequence: CDR1 KGHDR, CDR2 SFDVKD. V lost 4 bases, J lost 10 bases, and 10 bases lay in between. For the CDR3, the DNA is TGTGCCACCAGTGACCCTGGGAACGAGCAGTTCTTC. Translation gives CATSDPGNEQFF.

The rearrangement links TRBV29-1 to TRBJ1-2; no clear D. CDR3 length: 11 residues. Trimming shortened V by 5 bases and J by 3 bases, and 7 bases separated the two germline ends. Germline CDR1 is SQVTM and CDR2 is ANQGSEA. CDR3 nucleotides: TGCAGCGTTCTCAAGGACTATGGCTACACCTTC. It yields the protein CSVLKDYGYTF.

The V and J genes are TRBV6-5 and TRBJ1-2, with D perhaps TRBD1 (5 bases). The V end lost 2 bases, the J end lost 2 bases, and 12 bases lay between the germline ends. CDR1 MNHEY and CDR2 SVGAGI come from the germline V gene. This CDR3 contains 15 residues. CDR3 bases: TGTGCCAGCAGTTACCGGGAAGGGGTAAACTATGGCTACACCTTC. Amino acids: CASSYREGVNYGYTF.

In DNA, the CDR3 is TGTGCCAGCAGTATGGCGGGGGGGCACAATGAGCAGTTCTTC. This sequence encodes CASSMAGGHNEQFF. This chain links TRBV6-2 or TRBV6-3 with TRBJ2-1; TRBD2 agrees at 9 bases. Germline CDR1 MNHEY, CDR2 SVGEGT. The trim removed 5 bases at V and 5 bases at J, leaving 4 bases unmatched. The length of the CDR3 is 14 residues.

The genes are TRBV6-5 and TRBJ1-4, with D uncertain. The CDR3 has 15 residues. Germline assignment: CDR1 MNHEY and CDR2 SVGAGI. The V and J ends lost 2 bases and 5 bases respectively, with 12 bases between them. The CDR3 reads CASSYRAGSNEKLFF. DNA of the CDR3: TGTGCCAGCAGTTACCGGGCCGGTAGCAATGAAAAACTGTTTTTT.

V gene TRBV24-1 combines with J gene TRBJ2-3, with 12 bases identical to TRBD1. The V gene's germline CDR1 is KGHDR and CDR2 SFDVKD. The junction had 6 bases not matched to a gene; V was cut back by 3 bases and J by 0 bases. The CDR3 loop spans 18 amino acids. CDR3 loop: CATSDPPGQGASTDTQYF. CDR3 DNA: TGTGCCACCAGTGATCCTCCGGGACAGGGGGCTAGCACAGATACGCAGTATTTT.